The text below deals with one T cell receptor (beta chain). Its antigen is currently unknown. Researchers ran the PCR with 60 Vbeta and 13 Jbeta primers. Produced via immunoSEQ multiplex PCR; TCRdb's table is partial and in-frame only. The sample lists about 78,000 clones; about three quarters were seen once. As for the donors, each was a healthy bone marrow donor. This entry belongs to a study of cytomegalovirus exposure and HLA in healthy donors. CDR3 size: 14 residues. From germline, CDR1 is SQVTM and CDR2 ANQGSEA. Losses at the gene ends were 4 bases for V and 3 bases for J; bases not matched to a gene: 3. Regarding the study as a whole: In vitro, three CMV-associated chains proved specific for CMV antigens. Further analysis was carried out later, and it showed several of the most significant clusters appearing linked to common viral pathogens. As was reported, the HLA-A and HLA-B alleles of most subjects were accurately predicted from TCR beta sequences.

The rearrangement links TRBV29-1 to TRBJ1-5; 10 bases fit TRBD1. Sequenced material: PBMCs. The TCR sequence derives from a woman in her 40s in good health and CMV-seropositive. CDR3 DNA: TGCAGCGTTGCGGGGACAGGGGTCAATCAGCCCCAGCATTTT. Amino acid sequence: CSVAGTGVNQPQHF. The entire variable domain, with the rest obtained from reference TRBV29-1 and TRBJ1-5, is as follows: SAVISQKPSRDICQRGTSLTIQCQVDSQVTMMFWYRQQPGQSLTLIATANQGSEATYESGFVIDKFPISRPNLTFSTLTVSNMSPEDSSIYLCSVAGTGVNQPQHFGDGTRLSIL.